A selection of T cell receptor beta chains follows, all from one sample in a study of CD8 T cells in ankylosing spondylitis. Each CDR3 protein is one row after TCRdb ran MiXCR on the 5' RACE reads. The data hold roughly 280,000 distinct CDR3 sequences, with 20% observed a single time. The source material was blood, either unsorted or a sorted T cell fraction (not recorded which). The receptors derive from a male donor with ankylosing spondylitis or in good health (not recorded which). The CDR3 runs from the conserved cysteine through the conserved F or W. The order of the fields is V gene, D gene, CDR3 protein. The D gene is left open where the match is weak.

TRBV5-1,-,CASGSHSDNEQFF
TRBV12-3/TRBV12-4,-,CASSLGKEMNTEAFF
TRBV24-1,-,CATAPREPYNEQFF
TRBV29-1,-,CSVGVIYGYTF
TRBV11-3,TRBD2,CASSPRPGTSGRDTQYF
TRBV7-2,-,CASSLGTGQINTIYF
TRBV3-1,TRBD2,CASSRGLAGLTDTQYF
TRBV5-1,-,CASSLEYPALADTQYF
TRBV6-5,-,CASSTSGHYGYTF
TRBV20-1,-,CSARDRAGFGEAFF
TRBV9,-,CASQSQTDTQYF
TRBV10-3,-,CAISAAGFHPDTQYF
TRBV5-1,TRBD1,CASSETGGRTDTQYF
TRBV12-3/TRBV12-4,-,CASSPDSFTDTQYF
TRBV9,TRBD2,CASSDPGTSGGAGTDTQYF
TRBV4-1,TRBD1,CASSQEVTGQGNNEQFF
TRBV20-1,-,CSAREAGRVTEAFF
TRBV29-1,TRBD2,CSVRTSGITDTQYF
TRBV6-1,TRBD2,CASSTSGGAVKLFF
TRBV6-1,-,CASNRQVPKTTDTQYF
TRBV6-1,-,CASNPGIENTEAFF
TRBV12-3/TRBV12-4,-,CASSLGVGTSNQPQHF
TRBV20-1,TRBD2,CSFSSGAPDTQYF
TRBV5-1,-,CASSTGRYEETQYF
TRBV9,-,CASSILTGTSTDTQYF
TRBV3-1,-,CASSQNRDQPQHF
TRBV12-3/TRBV12-4,-,CASRMSGGQETQYF
TRBV5-5,-,CASSLAGALGGELFF
TRBV7-2,TRBD2,CASSDSGRAATQYF
TRBV5-1,TRBD2,CASSEHPQSSTSVTDTQYF
TRBV15,TRBD1,CATSRASTGNSNQPQHF
TRBV30,-,CAWSATGETQYF
TRBV28,TRBD1,CASSFGQGAGANVLTF
TRBV5-1,-,CASSYLGGSTDTQYF
TRBV20-1,-,CSARPLGTGGKSDTQYF
TRBV29-1,-,CSVEGQPEGTQYF
TRBV3-1,-,CASSQEPNTGKLFF
TRBV15,TRBD1,CATSKDRDQPQHF
TRBV20-1,-,CSAGPGPPAQETQYF
TRBV30,-,CAWSIADTQYF
TRBV11-2,TRBD1,CASSLFRGRRNTGELFF
TRBV6-2/TRBV6-3,TRBD1,CATQRTGNQPQHF
TRBV10-3,-,CAISHQQGSEAFF
TRBV2,-,CASRMTTTNTGELFF
TRBV12-3/TRBV12-4,-,CASSLDVRANTEAFF
TRBV7-3,TRBD2,CASSPYSGTSGGNEQFF
TRBV5-1,-,CASSLDGRGNTEAFF
TRBV5-1,TRBD1,CASSLRQGDYNEQFF
TRBV28,TRBD1,CATLRTGGNTEAFF
TRBV20-1,-,CSPSTGPLHF
TRBV7-3,-,CASSPDGYGGYTF
TRBV12-3/TRBV12-4,-,CASTQWAVQYF
TRBV27,-,CAGMAGYSSYNEQFF
TRBV4-1,TRBD1,CASSLQGRPETQYF
TRBV12-3/TRBV12-4,-,CASTFSLNQPQHF